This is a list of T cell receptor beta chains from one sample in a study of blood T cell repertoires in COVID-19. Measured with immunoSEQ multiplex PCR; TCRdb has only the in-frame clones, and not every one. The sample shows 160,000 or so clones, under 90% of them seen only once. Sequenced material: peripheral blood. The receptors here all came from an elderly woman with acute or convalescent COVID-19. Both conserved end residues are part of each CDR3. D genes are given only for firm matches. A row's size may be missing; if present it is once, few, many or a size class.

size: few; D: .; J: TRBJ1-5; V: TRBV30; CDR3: CAWSLGAYGNQPQHF; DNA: TGTGCCTGGAGTCTAGGGGCGTACGGCAATCAGCCCCAGCATTTT
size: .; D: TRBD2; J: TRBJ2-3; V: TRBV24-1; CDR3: CATSDPSGASTDTQYF; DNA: TGTGCCACCAGTGACCCTAGCGGGGCTAGCACAGATACGCAGTATTTT
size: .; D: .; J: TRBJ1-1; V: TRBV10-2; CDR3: CASSDGQSIYQSEAFF; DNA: TGCGCCAGCAGTGATGGACAGAGTATATATCAGAGTGAAGCTTTCTTT
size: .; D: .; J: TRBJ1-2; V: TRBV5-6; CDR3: CASSLPTHAGYTF; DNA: TGTGCCAGCAGCTTACCCACTCATGCAGGCTACACCTTC
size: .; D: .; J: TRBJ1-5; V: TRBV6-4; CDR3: CASTGGPRSQPQHF; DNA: TGTGCCAGCACGGGAGGCCCTCGGAGTCAGCCCCAGCATTTT
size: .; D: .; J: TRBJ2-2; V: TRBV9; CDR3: CASLIIQRTNTGELFF; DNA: TGTGCCAGCCTCATTATCCAGCGGACGAACACCGGGGAGCTGTTTTTT
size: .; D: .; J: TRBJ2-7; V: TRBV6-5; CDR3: CASSETEYEQYF; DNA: TGTGCCAGCTCCGAGACAGAATACGAGCAGTACTTC
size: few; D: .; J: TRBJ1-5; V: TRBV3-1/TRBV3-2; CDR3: CASSQSVNSNQPQHF; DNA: TGTGCCAGCAGCCAGTCGGTAAATAGCAATCAGCCCCAGCATTTT
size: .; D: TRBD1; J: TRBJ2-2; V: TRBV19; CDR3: CASSTQRTGAGELFF; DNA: TGTGCCAGTAGCACTCAAAGAACAGGGGCCGGGGAGCTGTTTTTT
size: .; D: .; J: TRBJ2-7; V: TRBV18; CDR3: CASSGRGAYEQYF; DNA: TGTGCCAGCTCAGGGCGCGGGGCCTACGAGCAGTACTTC
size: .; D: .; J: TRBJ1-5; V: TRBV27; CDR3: CASRPGQSANQPQHF; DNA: TGTGCCAGCAGACCAGGACAGTCTGCCAATCAGCCCCAGCATTTT
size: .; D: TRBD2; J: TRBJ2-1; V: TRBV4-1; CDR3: CASSQGTSRSSYNEQFF; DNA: TGCGCCAGCAGCCAAGGGACTAGCCGTAGCTCCTACAATGAGCAGTTCTTC
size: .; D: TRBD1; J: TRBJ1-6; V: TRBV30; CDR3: CAWTGQGNSPLHF; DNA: TGTGCCTGGACAGGACAGGGAAACTCACCCCTCCACTTT
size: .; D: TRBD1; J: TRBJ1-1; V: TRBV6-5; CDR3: CASSPTSDRYTEAFF; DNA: TGTGCCAGCAGCCCCACCTCGGACAGGTACACTGAAGCTTTCTTT
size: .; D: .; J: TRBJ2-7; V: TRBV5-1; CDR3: CASSLAGSRQNDEQYF; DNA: TGCGCCAGCAGCTTGGCAGGATCTCGTCAGAACGACGAGCAGTACTTC
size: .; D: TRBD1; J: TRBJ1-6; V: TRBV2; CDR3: CASSLTGTNSPLHF; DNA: TGTGCCAGCAGTCTGACAGGGACGAATTCACCCCTCCACTTT
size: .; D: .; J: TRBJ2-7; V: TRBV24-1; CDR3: CATSSGLEQYF; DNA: TGTGCCACCAGTTCAGGGCTCGAGCAGTACTTC
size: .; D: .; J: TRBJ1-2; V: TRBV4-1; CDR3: CASSQDWGRGPYGYTF; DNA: TGCGCCAGCAGCCAAGATTGGGGCAGGGGTCCCTATGGCTACACCTTC
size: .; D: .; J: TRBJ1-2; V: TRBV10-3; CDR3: CAIRRDRAYYGYTF; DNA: TGTGCCATCAGGAGAGACAGAGCCTACTATGGCTACACCTTC
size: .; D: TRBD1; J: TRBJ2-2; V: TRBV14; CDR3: CASRGQGHTGELFF; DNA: TGTGCCAGCAGAGGACAGGGACACACCGGGGAGCTGTTTTTT
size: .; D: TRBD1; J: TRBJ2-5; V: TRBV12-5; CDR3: CASGPAGWTGVMRQETQYF; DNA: TGTGCTAGTGGTCCCGCTGGGTGGACAGGGGTTATGCGGCAAGAGACCCAGTACTTC
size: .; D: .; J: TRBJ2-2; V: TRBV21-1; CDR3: CASSKAGPSTGELFF; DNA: TGTGCCAGCAGCAAAGCTGGCCCCAGCACCGGGGAGCTGTTTTTT
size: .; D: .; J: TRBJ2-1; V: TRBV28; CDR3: CASSLKLFRSGHNEQFF; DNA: TGTGCCAGCAGTTTAAAGTTATTCCGAAGTGGGCACAATGAGCAGTTCTTC
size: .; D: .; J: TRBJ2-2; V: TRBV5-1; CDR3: CASSLRLANTGELFF; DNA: TGCGCCAGCAGCTTGAGACTAGCGAACACCGGGGAGCTGTTTTTT
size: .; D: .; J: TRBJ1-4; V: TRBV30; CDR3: CAWRGDRAPSWGEKLFF; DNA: TGTGCCTGGAGGGGAGACCGGGCACCCAGTTGGGGTGAAAAACTGTTTTTT
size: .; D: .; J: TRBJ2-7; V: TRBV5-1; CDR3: CASSLADRSYEQYF; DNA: TGCGCCAGCAGCTTGGCCGACAGATCCTACGAGCAGTACTTC
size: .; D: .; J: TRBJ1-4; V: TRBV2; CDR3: CASSEEQGPNEKLFF; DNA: TGTGCCAGCAGTGAAGAACAGGGCCCTAATGAAAAACTGTTTTTT
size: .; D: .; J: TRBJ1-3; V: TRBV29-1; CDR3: CSALTTPGNTIYF; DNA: TGCAGCGCGCTGACAACTCCTGGAAACACCATATATTTT
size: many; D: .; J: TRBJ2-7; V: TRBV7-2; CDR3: CASSLGGTATYEQYF; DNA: TGTGCCAGCAGCTTAGGCGGGACGGCAACCTACGAGCAGTACTTC
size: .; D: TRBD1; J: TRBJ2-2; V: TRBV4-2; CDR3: CASSRDRGGNTGELFF; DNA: TGTGCCAGCAGCAGAGACAGGGGGGGGAACACCGGGGAGCTGTTTTTT
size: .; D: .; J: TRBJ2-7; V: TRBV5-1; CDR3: CASSLAAGKAYEQYF; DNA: TGCGCCAGCAGCTTGGCCGCAGGGAAGGCGTACGAGCAGTACTTC
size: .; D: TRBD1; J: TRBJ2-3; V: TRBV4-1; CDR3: CASSQDPSSGQAIGDTQYF; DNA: TGCGCCAGCAGCCAAGACCCTTCTTCCGGACAGGCCATCGGAGATACGCAGTATTTT
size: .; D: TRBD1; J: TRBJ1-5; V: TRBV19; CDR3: CASSIGTGGNQPQHF; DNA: TGTGCCAGTAGTATTGGGACAGGGGGCAATCAGCCCCAGCATTTT
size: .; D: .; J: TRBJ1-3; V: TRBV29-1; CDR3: CSVDRVTGNTIYF; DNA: TGCAGCGTTGACCGGGTAACGGGAAACACCATATATTTT
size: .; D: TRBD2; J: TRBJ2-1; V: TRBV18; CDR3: CASSPPGLAGSNEQFF; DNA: TGTGCCAGCTCACCACCGGGACTAGCGGGGAGCAATGAGCAGTTCTTC
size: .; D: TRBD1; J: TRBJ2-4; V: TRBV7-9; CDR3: CASSQQGNENIQYF; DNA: TGTGCCAGCAGCCAACAGGGGAACGAAAACATTCAGTACTTC
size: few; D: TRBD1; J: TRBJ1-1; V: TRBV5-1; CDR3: CASSGQGSYTEAFF; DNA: TGCGCCAGCAGCGGACAGGGCAGCTACACTGAAGCTTTCTTT
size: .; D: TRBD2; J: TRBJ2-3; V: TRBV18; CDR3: CASSPGLAGGIDTQYF; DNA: TGTGCCAGCTCACCGGGACTAGCGGGGGGAATAGATACGCAGTATTTT